The 12 T cell receptor beta chains reported below all come from one sample, sequenced in a study of pediatric ulcerative colitis. Profiling relied on immunoSEQ multiplex PCR, and the TCRdb table lists in-frame clones only, not all of them. The sample lists fewer than 6,500 clones, about nine tenths occurring once. Sample: blood. These receptors were taken from a girl between 10 and 17 years old who was a control in a study of pediatric ulcerative colitis.

The chain couples TRBV19 to TRBJ2-1, with TRBD2 identical over 9 bases. The CDR3 is 14 amino acids. V shed 6 bases, J shed 2 bases, and the junction held 2 bases outside the gene matches. Germline V lookup: CDR1 LNHDA, CDR2 SQIVND (reference sequence). The CDR3 reads CASRLAGTYNEQFF. The DNA of the CDR3 is TGTGCCAGTAGACTAGCGGGTACCTACAATGAGCAGTTCTTC.

This rearrangement joins TRBV18 to TRBJ2-7; 7 nucleotides align to TRBD2. Losses at the gene ends were 5 bases for V and 6 bases for J; bases not matched to a gene: 10. Germline values: CDR1 KGHSH, CDR2 LQKENI. The CDR3 has 14 residues. CDR3 sequence reads: CASSWGGSRGEQYF. CDR3 in DNA: TGTGCCAGCTCATGGGGCGGGAGTCGGGGCGAGCAGTACTTC. Variable domain in full (rest from reference TRBV18 and TRBJ2-7): NAGVMQNPRHLVRRRGQEARLRCSPMKGHSHVYWYRQLPEEGLKFMVYLQKENIIDESGMPKERFSAEFPKEGPSILRIQQVVRGDSAAYFCASSWGGSRGEQYFGPGTRLTVT.

This chain connects TRBV9 to TRBJ2-5; 9 bases fit TRBD2. This CDR3 has 16 residues. The V gene end was trimmed by 0 bases and the J gene end by 0 bases; junction bases not matched to a gene: 3. Germline assignment: CDR1 SGDLS and CDR2 YYNGEE. The CDR3 here is CASSVESGRYQETQYF. CDR3 nucleotides: TGTGCCAGCAGCGTAGAGAGCGGGAGGTACCAAGAGACCCAGTACTTC.

CDR3 sequence (DNA): TGTGCCAGTAGATCAACTAGCGGGAGGACCTCCTACAATGAGCAGTTCTTC. The encoded protein is CASRSTSGRTSYNEQFF. The chain carries TRBV19 and TRBJ2-1; 12 bases are shared with TRBD2. This CDR3 comprises 17 residues. Germline CDR1 is LNHDA and CDR2 is SQIVND (reference sequence). V lost 6 bases and J lost 0; bases outside the gene matches: 6.

The rearrangement joins TRBV10-2 to TRBJ1-5; TRBD1 matches at 12 bases. Germline values: CDR1 WSHSY, CDR2 SAAADI. The V and J ends lost 4 bases and 2 bases, in that order; junction bases with no gene match: 9. The CDR3 spans 18 residues. CDR3 sequence: CASSVGQGAFGGNQPQHF. The CDR3 DNA reads TGCGCCAGCAGTGTGGGACAGGGGGCGTTCGGGGGCAATCAGCCCCAGCATTTT.

The chain couples TRBV9 to TRBJ1-1, with D hard to call. The CDR3 contains 15 residues. V lost 0 bases to trimming and J lost 0 bases, with 9 bases between them. CDR1 and CDR2 (germline): SGDLS, YYNGEE. CDR3 DNA sequence: TGTGCCAGCAGCGTAGGTGCAGGCATGAACACTGAAGCTTTCTTT. It translates to CASSVGAGMNTEAFF.

The chain has TRBV15 and TRBJ2-3; 14 bases are shared with TRBD2. Germline CDR1 and CDR2: LNHNV and YYDKDF (reference sequence). The length of the CDR3 is 16 residues. J was trimmed by 5 bases and V by 8 bases; bases with no gene match: 9. This chain's CDR3 is CATSRRGLAGGDTQYF. The DNA of the CDR3 is TGTGCCACCTCCAGGAGAGGACTAGCGGGAGGAGATACGCAGTATTTT.

This clone was seen only once. The rearrangement links TRBV6-4 to TRBJ2-5, with 10 positions matching TRBD2. With V trimmed by 0 bases and J by 4 bases, 5 bases remained unmatched. The CDR3 covers 16 residues. Germline V gene data show CDR1 as MRHNA and CDR2 as SNTAGT. The CDR3 here is CASSDSASGSVETQYF. For the CDR3, the DNA is TGTGCCAGCAGTGACTCCGCTAGCGGGAGTGTAGAGACCCAGTACTTC.

CDR3 nucleotide sequence: TGTGCCAGTAGCTCCTCCGGGAGGGCCGGGACCTACGAGCAGTACTTC. Translated: CASSSSGRAGTYEQYF. The rearrangement links TRBV19 to TRBJ2-7, with 8 bases that match TRBD2. From germline, CDR1 is LNHDA and CDR2 SQIVND (reference sequence). V shed 6 bases, J shed 2 bases, and the junction held 12 bases outside the gene matches. The length of the CDR3 is 16 residues.

V is TRBV10-3 and J is TRBJ1-1; the D gene is possibly TRBD1 (5 bases). Germline CDR1 and CDR2: ENHRY and SYGVKD. This CDR3 is built from 13 residues. V shed 3 bases and J shed 7 bases, with 12 bases lying between them. CDR3 in amino acids: CAISEWQGNEAFF. CDR3 DNA sequence: TGTGCCATCAGTGAATGGCAGGGTAATGAAGCTTTCTTT.

The chain couples TRBV29-1 to TRBJ2-3, with a tentative D call TRBD2 (5 bases). Trimming stripped 4 bases from V and 4 bases from J, with 15 bases between. The CDR3 has 14 amino acids. The germline gives CDR1 SQVTM, CDR2 ANQGSEA. CDR3 sequence (DNA): TGCAGCGTTGCCCGAGGGAGAAGGGCAGATACGCAGTATTTT. Translated, it gives CSVARGRRADTQYF.

This chain links TRBV19 with TRBJ2-3; 8 bases are shared with TRBD1. CDR3 size: 14 residues. Germline V gives CDR1 LNHDA, CDR2 SQIVND (reference sequence). V lost 4 bases to trimming and J lost 3 bases; unmatched junction nucleotides: 3. The CDR3 sequence: CASSTTGATDTQYF. DNA of the CDR3: TGTGCCAGTAGTACGACAGGGGCGACAGATACGCAGTATTTT.